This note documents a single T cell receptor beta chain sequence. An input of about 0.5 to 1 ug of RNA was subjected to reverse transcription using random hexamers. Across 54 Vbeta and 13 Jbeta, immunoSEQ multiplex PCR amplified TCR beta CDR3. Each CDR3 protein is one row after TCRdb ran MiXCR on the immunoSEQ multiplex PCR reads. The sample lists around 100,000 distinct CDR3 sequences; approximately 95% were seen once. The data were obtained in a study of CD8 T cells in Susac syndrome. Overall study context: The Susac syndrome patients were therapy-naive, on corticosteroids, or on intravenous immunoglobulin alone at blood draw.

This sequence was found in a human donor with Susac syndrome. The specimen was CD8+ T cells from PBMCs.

The CDR3 sequence is CSVSADLEANVLTF. In DNA, the CDR3 is TGCAGCGTCTCAGCAGACTTGGAGGCCAACGTCCTGACTTTC. The chain carries TRBV29-1 and TRBJ2-6, with D unresolved. Trimming removed 6 bases at V and 6 bases at J, with 15 bases between. CDR3 length: 14 amino acids. CDR1 and CDR2 from the germline V gene are SQVTM and ANQGSEA.